Following are 15 T cell receptor beta chains from one sample sequenced in a study of cytomegalovirus exposure and HLA in healthy donors. In the PCR, 60 Vbeta and 13 Jbeta primers were used. TCRdb's table, derived via immunoSEQ multiplex PCR, lists solely in-frame clones and lacks some. The sample includes some 120,000 clones, more than 60% of them seen just once. Sequenced: PBMCs. These receptors all come from a woman aged 50 to 65 in good health and CMV-seropositive.

The chain links TRBV2 to TRBJ2-1, with a possible D match to TRBD2 (6 bases). The V gene lost 4 bases and the J gene lost 3 bases, with 19 bases spanning the gap. Per the germline V gene, CDR1 is SNHLY and CDR2 is FYNNEI. The CDR3 loop spans 17 amino acids. The CDR3 sequence: CASSVMVAPGLYNEQFF. DNA of the CDR3: TGTGCCAGCAGTGTTATGGTTGCTCCGGGACTCTACAATGAGCAGTTCTTC.

The chain has TRBV21-1 and TRBJ2-3; the table's D call, TRBD1, has no DNA check behind it. TRBV21-1 is annotated as a pseudogene. The CDR3 sequence is 15 residues long. CDR3 sequence: CASSLKTGITDTQYF. In DNA, the CDR3 is TGTGCCAGCAGCCTTAAGACAGGGATTACAGATACGCAGTATTTT.

For the CDR3, the DNA is TGTGCCAGCAGCCAAACGGGCAATCAGCCCCAGCATTTT. It translates to CASSQTGNQPQHF. The chain employs TRBV9 and TRBJ1-5; D gene uncertain. CDR3 size: 13 residues. Germline values: CDR1 SGDLS, CDR2 YYNGEE. Trimming pared 4 bases from V and 2 bases from J, leaving 7 bases between.

J is TRBJ1-3 and V is TRBV5-1; D call uncertain. This CDR3 is built from 15 residues. V shed 0 bases and J shed 0 bases, with 7 bases lying between them. The V gene's germline CDR1 is SGHRS and CDR2 YFSETQ. The CDR3 bases are TGCGCCAGCAGCTTGGGAGAAGACTCTGGAAACACCATATATTTT. This translates into CASSLGEDSGNTIYF.

The V gene is TRBV4-3, the J gene TRBJ2-7; D not resolved. Germline-derived CDR1 and CDR2 are LGHNA and YSLEER. V lost 5 bases and J lost 2, with 13 bases in between. The CDR3 runs to 14 residues. The CDR3 DNA follows: TGCGCCAGCAGCGACGAGGTCGGCACCTACGAGCAGTACTTC. Its translation: CASSDEVGTYEQYF.

This chain uses TRBV5-5 with TRBJ2-7; D perhaps matches TRBD1 (5 bases). CDR1 and CDR2 from the germline V gene are SGHKS and YYEKEE (reference sequence). V was cut by 1 base and J by 2 bases, with 16 bases left in between. CDR3 length: 16 amino acids. CDR3 coding DNA: TGTGCCAGCAGCTTGAATGGGGCAGGGCAGGCCTACGAGCAGTACTTC. This encodes CASSLNGAGQAYEQYF.

This chain joins TRBV7-8 and TRBJ2-1, with 7 positions matching TRBD2. There are 15 residues in the CDR3. Germline lookup yields CDR1 SGHVS and CDR2 FQNEAQ. With 1 base clipped from V and 4 bases from J, the junction kept 4 bases outside the gene matches. CDR3 DNA sequence: TGTGCCAGCAGCTTAGGCGGGAGTATGTACAATGAGCAGTTCTTC. It is translated as CASSLGGSMYNEQFF.

The J gene is TRBJ2-1, the V gene TRBV9, with 9 bases lining up with TRBD2. The CDR3 spans 16 residues. The V gene's germline CDR1 is SGDLS and CDR2 YYNGEE. V was pared by 0 bases and J by 6 bases, with 7 bases of the junction left unmatched. This chain's CDR3 is CASSVDRTSVSNEQFF. CDR3 bases: TGTGCCAGCAGCGTAGATCGGACTAGCGTTAGCAATGAGCAGTTCTTC.

This sequence joins TRBV21-1 and TRBJ2-7; TRBD1 reflects the table's D call only, with no check against the DNA. TRBV21-1 is labeled a pseudogene. The CDR3 has 17 amino acids. This chain's CDR3 is CASSPSRNGHSPWEQYF. In DNA, the CDR3 is TGTGCCAGCAGCCCCTCGAGGAACGGACATTCACCGTGGGAGCAGTACTTC.

V usage is TRBV7-8 and J usage is TRBJ2-7; TRBD1 matches 11 bases. Germline-derived CDR1 and CDR2 are SGHVS and FQNEAQ. J was trimmed by 7 bases and V by 3 bases; bases with no gene match: 2. The CDR3 is 13 amino acids. CDR3 loop: CASSLDRGREQYF. The CDR3 DNA sequence: TGTGCCAGCAGCTTGGACAGGGGGCGGGAGCAGTACTTC. Variable domain in full (rest from reference TRBV7-8 and TRBJ2-7): GAGVSQSPRYKVAKRGQDVALRCDPISGHVSLFWYQQALGQGPEFLTYFQNEAQLDKSGLPSDRFFAERPEGSVSTLKIQRTQQEDSAVYLCASSLDRGREQYFGPGTRLTVT.

V usage is TRBV30 and J usage is TRBJ2-7; D is perhaps TRBD2 (5 bases). Between the trimmed V and J ends, which lost 2 bases and 5 bases, there was a span of 10 bases. Germline V gives CDR1 GTSNPN, CDR2 SVGIG (reference sequence). The CDR3 spans 12 residues. The DNA for the CDR3 is TGTGCCTGGAGTCGGGGAGCGGACGAGCAGTACTTC. Translation gives CAWSRGADEQYF.

The chain carries TRBV27 and TRBJ1-5; maybe TRBD1 (5 bases). Trimming cost V 9 bases and J 1 base, with 10 bases left between them. The CDR3 is 13 residues long. Germline loops: CDR1 MNHEY, CDR2 SMNVEV (reference sequence). CDR3 sequence reads: CASMGGSNQPQHF. The CDR3 nucleotides read TGTGCCAGTATGGGGGGGAGCAATCAGCCCCAGCATTTT.

This chain uses TRBV30 with TRBJ2-3, with 11 nucleotides matching TRBD1. This CDR3 region has 13 residues. The V gene's germline CDR1 is GTSNPN and CDR2 SVGIG (reference sequence). Trimming cost V 6 bases and J 5 bases; bases outside gene matches: 4. The CDR3 sequence is CACGQGAVDTQYF. The CDR3, as DNA: TGTGCCTGCGGACAGGGGGCGGTAGATACGCAGTATTTT.

The V and J genes are TRBV7-9 and TRBJ1-5, with TRBD1 matching 7 bases. Germline V gene sequence: CDR1 SEHNR, CDR2 FQNEAQ (reference sequence). The CDR3 sequence is 16 residues long. V shed 3 bases, J shed 2 bases, and the junction held 7 bases outside the gene matches. The CDR3 coding sequence is TGTGCCAGCAGCTTGGGGGACCAGGGGGGCAATCAGCCCCAGCATTTT. Translation: CASSLGDQGGNQPQHF.

V gene TRBV4-2 combines with J gene TRBJ2-3; TRBD2 matches 11 bases. Trimming took 3 bases from V and 7 from J; bases not matched to a gene: 9. The CDR3 is 16 residues long. Germline V gene lookup returns CDR1 LGHNA and CDR2 YNFKEQ. CDR3: CASSQDGGLAAYTQYF. In DNA form, the CDR3 reads TGTGCCAGCAGCCAGGACGGGGGACTAGCGGCATATACGCAGTATTTT.